One and the same sample provided the 17 T cell receptor beta chains below, sequenced in a study of cytomegalovirus exposure and HLA in healthy donors. PCR employed 60 Vbeta and 13 Jbeta primers. Profiling relied on immunoSEQ multiplex PCR, and the TCRdb table lists in-frame clones only, not all of them. The sample has some 120,000 clones, 75% to 85% seen once. Sequences were obtained from PBMCs. These receptors originate from a male donor in good health and CMV-seropositive.

The chain links TRBV19 to TRBJ1-1; D possibly corresponds to TRBD1 (5 bases). The germline V and J ends were trimmed by 10 bases and 1 base, with 10 bases remaining between them. The CDR3 runs 12 residues. Germline CDR1 reads LNHDA; CDR2 reads SQIVND (reference sequence). CDR3 DNA sequence: TGTGCCACCGCTACAGGGAACACTGAAGCTTTCTTT. It specifies CATATGNTEAFF.

This sequence joins TRBV29-1 and TRBJ2-7; no definite D call. The CDR3 sequence is 13 residues long. CDR1 is SQVTM, CDR2 ANQGSEA, per germline. V lost 5 bases, J lost 6 bases, and 17 bases lay in between. The CDR3 region has the DNA TGCAGCGTTTCCCAAGAGCGTCTGCTCGAGCAGTACTTC. Encoded protein: CSVSQERLLEQYF.

This rearrangement joins TRBV5-1 to TRBJ1-2; D gene unclear. CDR1 is SGHRS, CDR2 YFSETQ, per germline. Trimming left V 4 bases short and J 4 bases short, with 17 bases between. This CDR3 spans 15 amino acids. This chain's CDR3 is CASSPTTGASYGYTF. The CDR3 DNA reads TGCGCCAGCAGCCCCACAACCGGAGCAAGCTATGGCTACACCTTC. Drawing the rest from reference TRBV5-1 and TRBJ1-2, the complete variable domain is KAGVTQTPRYLIKTRGQQVTLSCSPISGHRSVSWYQQTPGQGLQFLFEYFSETQRNKGNFPGRFSGRQFSNSRSEMNVSTLELGDSALYLCASSPTTGASYGYTFGSGTRLTVV.

The genes are TRBV15 and TRBJ2-2; D may be TRBD1 (5 bases). This CDR3 has 17 residues. V was shortened by 5 bases and J by 4 bases, with 20 bases between the two germline ends. Germline values: CDR1 LNHNV, CDR2 YYDKDF (reference sequence). The CDR3 nucleotides are TGTGCCACCAGCCAAAGACCCTCAGCAGGGTCCACCGGGGAGCTGTTTTTT. It yields the protein CATSQRPSAGSTGELFF.

The V call is TRBV6-4, the J call TRBJ2-3; D might be TRBD1 (8 bases). Per germline, CDR1 MRHNA and CDR2 SNTAGT. There are 15 residues in the CDR3. Trimming took off 6 bases at V and 3 bases at J, with 16 bases between the two ends. The CDR3 DNA follows: TGTGCCAGCAGAAGGACAGGGAGGGGGACAGATACGCAGTATTTT. It specifies CASRRTGRGTDTQYF.

The rearrangement joins TRBV4-2 to TRBJ2-2; TRBD2 aligns across 8 bases. The CDR3 contains 16 residues. V lost 5 bases and J lost 5; bases outside the gene matches: 10. CDR1 is LGHNA, CDR2 YNFKEQ, per germline. CDR3 protein: CASSVTGGASTGELFF. Here the CDR3 DNA reads TGTGCCAGCAGCGTCACCGGGGGGGCGAGTACCGGGGAGCTGTTTTTT.

The V call is TRBV5-5, the J call TRBJ2-5; 12 bases match TRBD2. Germline CDR1 and CDR2: SGHKS and YYEKEE (reference sequence). This CDR3 spans 18 amino acids. The V gene end was trimmed by 2 bases and the J gene end by 5 bases; junction bases not matched to a gene: 13. The CDR3: CASSFSASGRAQGETQYF. The CDR3 DNA follows: TGTGCCAGCAGCTTTTCAGCTAGCGGGAGGGCCCAGGGGGAGACCCAGTACTTC.

V usage is TRBV9 and J usage is TRBJ2-5; no definite D call. Trimming shortened V by 5 bases and J by 3 bases, and 17 bases separated the two germline ends. In germline, CDR1 is SGDLS, CDR2 YYNGEE. The CDR3 is made up of 15 amino acids. This CDR3 reads CASSKNGGAKETQYF. CDR3 coding DNA: TGTGCCAGCAGTAAGAACGGCGGAGCTAAAGAGACCCAGTACTTC. The variable domain in full, completed from reference TRBV9 and TRBJ2-5, reads DSGVTQTPKHLITATGQRVTLRCSPRSGDLSVYWYQQSLDQGLQFLIQYYNGEERAKGNILERFSAQQFPDLHSELNLSSLELGDSALYFCASSKNGGAKETQYFGPGTRLLVL.

Only a few counts were recorded for this clone. The chain couples TRBV28 to TRBJ1-1; D gene uncertain. The CDR3 runs to 13 residues. V shed 3 bases and J shed 4 bases, with 9 bases lying between them. In germline, CDR1 is MDHEN, CDR2 SYDVKM. CDR3 nucleotide sequence: TGTGCCAGCAGTTTGATGGGAGGCACTGAAGCTTTCTTT. Encoded protein: CASSLMGGTEAFF.

The V gene is TRBV19, the J gene TRBJ2-7; the D is unclear. V was shortened by 3 bases and J by 0 bases, with 9 bases between the two germline ends. The CDR3 has 14 residues. Germline lookup yields CDR1 LNHDA and CDR2 SQIVND (reference sequence). The CDR3 loop is CASSIRVSSYEQYF. The CDR3 DNA is TGTGCCAGTAGTATCCGGGTTAGCTCCTACGAGCAGTACTTC.

The chain has TRBV27 and TRBJ2-7, with 9 bases fitting TRBD2. The CDR3 totals 14 residues. Germline lookup yields CDR1 MNHEY and CDR2 SMNVEV (reference sequence). The V segment lost 7 bases and the J segment 4 bases; nucleotides outside the gene matches: 8. The CDR3 DNA sequence: TGTGCCAGCAAGGTAGCGACTAGCGGATACGAGCAGTACTTC. The encoded protein is CASKVATSGYEQYF.

This chain links TRBV7-3 with TRBJ2-1, with D perhaps TRBD2 (5 bases). The CDR3 extends over 13 amino acids. V lost 5 bases, J lost 4 bases, and 9 bases lay in between. Germline CDR1 reads SGHTA; CDR2 reads FQGTGA. CDR3 sequence reads: CASSEGLYNEQFF. The CDR3 nucleotides are TGTGCCAGCAGCGAGGGCCTTTACAATGAGCAGTTCTTC.

The chain employs TRBV21-1 and TRBJ2-1; the table gives TRBD2 as D, unverified against the DNA. TRBV21-1 is recorded as a pseudogene. The CDR3 length is 18 residues. CDR3 loop: CASSKMGTSGSSYNEQFF. CDR3 coding DNA: TGTGCCAGCAGCAAAATGGGAACTAGCGGGAGCTCCTACAATGAGCAGTTCTTC.

The J gene is TRBJ2-7, the V gene TRBV27; 9 nucleotides match TRBD1. The ends lost 4 bases at V and 6 bases at J; junction bases unmatched: 7. Germline V gene data show CDR1 as MNHEY and CDR2 as SMNVEV (reference sequence). The CDR3 length is 14 residues. CDR3 bases: TGTGCCAGCAGTTCCTCGACAGGGGGGAGCGAGCAGTACTTC. The encoded protein is CASSSSTGGSEQYF.

This sequence joins TRBV5-4 and TRBJ2-5; D ambiguous. The germline CDR1 and CDR2 sequences are SGHNT and YYREEE (reference sequence). V gave up 2 bases and J gave up 4 bases, with 12 bases separating them. The CDR3 has 14 residues. The CDR3 is CASSFVDNSETQYF. The CDR3 DNA sequence: TGTGCCAGCAGCTTCGTAGACAATTCAGAGACCCAGTACTTC.

The chain is built from TRBV6-5 and TRBJ2-5, with D possibly matching TRBD2 (5 bases). The J call may be wrong; the DNA end is better matched by TRBJ2-7. This CDR3 is 11 amino acids long. In germline, CDR1 is MNHEY, CDR2 SVGAGI. In DNA form, the CDR3 reads TGTGCCAGCTGTGACGGGAACGAGCAGTACTTC. This encodes CASCDGNEQYF.

The chain is built from TRBV4-3 and TRBJ2-2, with 13 bases fitting TRBD2. Germline V gene data show CDR1 as LGHNA and CDR2 as YSLEER. This CDR3 comprises 16 residues. V shed 4 bases and J 5 bases; nucleotides not matched to a gene: 4. As DNA, the CDR3 is TGCGCCAGCAGCCTCGGACTAGCGGGAGATACCGGGGAGCTGTTTTTT. Translation: CASSLGLAGDTGELFF.